This is a list of T cell receptor beta chains from one sample in a study of cytomegalovirus exposure and HLA in healthy donors. The protocol was immunoSEQ multiplex PCR, while the TCRdb copy is restricted to in-frame clones and leaves out a portion. The sample lists 60,000 to 100,000 clones; around 76% were seen once. The sequenced sample consisted of PBMCs. Receptor source: a man in his forties in good health and CMV-seronegative. CDR3s include the opening cysteine and the closing phenylalanine or tryptophan. The order of the fields is V gene, J gene, D gene, clone size, CDR3 protein, CDR3 DNA. The D gene is left open where the match is weak. Clone size is stated in some rows and not others, as once, few, many or a class when expanded.

>TRBV14|TRBJ1-5|TRBD1|few
CASSQTGYNQPQHF
TGTGCCAGCAGCCAGACAGGGTACAATCAGCCCCAGCATTTT
>TRBV29-1|TRBJ2-7|TRBD1|NA
CSVVTGVLSYEQYF
TGCAGCGTTGTGACAGGGGTACTTTCCTACGAGCAGTACTTC
>TRBV19|TRBJ1-1|TRBD1|NA
CASSAGQGVGTEAFF
TGTGCCAGTAGTGCGGGACAGGGGGTTGGCACTGAAGCTTTCTTT
>TRBV4-1|TRBJ1-2|NA|few
CASSQDRGWNYGYTF
TGCGCCAGCAGCCAAGACAGGGGTTGGAACTATGGCTACACCTTC
>TRBV9|TRBJ2-2|TRBD2|few
CASSAQGLAANTGELFF
TGTGCCAGCAGCGCCCAGGGACTAGCGGCCAACACCGGGGAGCTGTTTTTT
>TRBV6-5|TRBJ2-5|TRBD2|NA
CASRELAGGETQYF
TGTGCCAGCAGGGAACTAGCGGGAGGCGAGACCCAGTACTTC
>TRBV7-2|TRBJ2-7|TRBD2|NA
CASSQTSGTYEQYF
TGTGCCAGCAGCCAGACTAGCGGAACCTACGAGCAGTACTTC
>TRBV20-1|TRBJ2-7|NA|NA
CSALGGVEQYF
TGCAGTGCCCTCGGTGGTGTCGAGCAGTACTTC
>TRBV6-5|TRBJ1-2|NA|once
CASMKDINYGYTF
TGTGCCAGCATGAAGGACATTAACTATGGCTACACCTTC
>TRBV6-4|TRBJ2-2|NA|few
CASSAAQGTGELFF
TGTGCCAGCAGTGCCGCACAGGGCACCGGGGAGCTGTTTTTT
>TRBV6-6|TRBJ2-1|TRBD2|NA
CASSSLAGGEQFF
TGTGCCAGCAGTTCCTTAGCGGGGGGTGAGCAGTTCTTC
>TRBV27|TRBJ1-2|NA|once
CASSLQGQNGYTF
TGTGCCAGCAGTTTACAGGGTCAGAATGGCTACACCTTC
>TRBV19|TRBJ2-1|TRBD2|NA
CASSESSGSSKQFF
TGTGCCAGTAGTGAGTCTAGCGGTAGTTCAAAGCAGTTCTTC
>TRBV19|TRBJ2-3|TRBD2|NA
CASSMRSGSGSDTQYF
TGTGCCAGTAGTATGAGGAGCGGGAGCGGATCAGATACGCAGTATTTT
>TRBV6-1|TRBJ2-2|NA|NA
CASSDDRLYTGELFF
TGTGCCAGCAGCGATGACAGGCTATACACCGGGGAGCTGTTTTTT
>TRBV20-1|TRBJ2-7|NA|NA
CSGRAGHEQYF
TGCAGTGGCAGGGCTGGCCACGAGCAGTACTTC
>TRBV5-6|TRBJ2-7|TRBD1|once
CASSEPGQGSSYEQYF
TGTGCCAGCAGCGAACCGGGACAGGGAAGCTCCTACGAGCAGTACTTC
>TRBV7-9|TRBJ1-2|NA|NA
CASSTEEEVLGYTF
TGTGCCAGCAGCACCGAGGAAGAGGTTCTTGGCTACACCTTC
>TRBV7-8|TRBJ2-1|NA|NA
CASSYNRVVEIF
TGTGCCAGCAGCTACAACAGGGTCGTCGAAATCTTC
>TRBV7-3|TRBJ2-2|NA|few
CASSFGLPNTGELFF
TGTGCCAGCAGCTTCGGACTACCCAACACCGGGGAGCTGTTTTTT
>TRBV5-1|TRBJ2-7|NA|NA
CASSLVQGLYEQYF
TGCGCCAGCAGCTTGGTCCAGGGTCTCTACGAGCAGTACTTC
>TRBV6-1|TRBJ1-4|TRBD1|NA
CASSLQGQRGEKLFF
TGTGCCAGCAGCCTCCAGGGACAGAGGGGGGAAAAACTGTTTTTT
>TRBV6-1|TRBJ1-1|NA|NA
CASSGSVSPQEAFF
TGTGCCAGCAGTGGATCGGTCTCACCCCAAGAAGCTTTCTTT
>TRBV14|TRBJ2-5|TRBD1|NA
CASSQDERQGTRGETQYF
TGTGCCAGCAGCCAGGACGAACGACAGGGAACGAGGGGAGAGACCCAGTACTTC
>TRBV29-1|TRBJ2-5|TRBD2|NA
CSVRLAGRQETQYF
TGCAGCGTACGACTAGCGGGTCGGCAAGAGACCCAGTACTTC
>TRBV11-3|TRBJ2-2|NA|NA
CASSSDGNVRELFF
TGTGCCAGCAGCTCTGACGGGAATGTCAGGGAGCTGTTTTTT
>TRBV15|TRBJ1-4|NA|few
CATRPQKNEKLFF
TGTGCCACCAGACCACAGAAAAATGAAAAACTGTTTTTT
>TRBV5-1|TRBJ2-1|TRBD2|NA
CASSPRLAGYNEQFF
TGCGCCAGCAGCCCCCGACTAGCAGGGTACAATGAGCAGTTCTTC
>TRBV29-1|TRBJ2-3|NA|NA
CSSRIRDTTDTQYF
TGCAGCTCCAGAATCCGGGACACCACAGATACGCAGTATTTT
>TRBV5-1|TRBJ2-1|TRBD2|NA
CASSLVLAGNNEQFF
TGCGCCAGCAGCTTGGTGCTAGCGGGAAACAATGAGCAGTTCTTC
>TRBV7-9|TRBJ2-2|NA|NA
CSSSLDGAGGELFF
TGTTCCAGCAGCTTAGATGGAGCTGGCGGGGAGCTGTTTTTT
>TRBV6-1|TRBJ2-1|TRBD2|NA
CASSEYLAGTYNEQFF
TGTGCCAGCAGTGAATACCTAGCGGGCACCTACAATGAGCAGTTCTTC
>TRBV7-8|TRBJ1-2|TRBD1|NA
CASSYDRGGYTF
TGTGCCAGCAGCTACGACAGGGGCGGCTACACCTTC
>TRBV7-9|TRBJ1-1|NA|NA
CASSLPQNTEAFF
TGTGCCAGCAGCTTACCACAGAACACTGAAGCTTTCTTT
>TRBV4-1|TRBJ2-5|TRBD2|NA
CASSRDIAGAPYERYF
TGCGCCAGCAGCCGAGATATAGCGGGAGCCCCCTACGAGCGGTACTTC
>TRBV29-1|TRBJ1-2|TRBD1|NA
CSVGQGATYGYTF
TGCAGCGTAGGACAGGGGGCGACCTATGGCTACACCTTC
>TRBV28|TRBJ1-2|TRBD1|once
CASRPGQGAYGYTF
TGTGCCAGCAGACCGGGACAGGGAGCCTATGGCTACACCTTC
>TRBV28|TRBJ1-1|NA|once
CASSFGLNTEAFF
TGTGCCAGCAGTTTCGGGTTGAACACTGAAGCTTTCTTT
>TRBV29-1|TRBJ2-1|TRBD1|few
CSVQQGHEQFF
TGCAGCGTACAACAGGGGCATGAGCAGTTCTTC
>TRBV19|TRBJ2-7|NA|NA
CASSIVPGTSSYEQYF
TGTGCCAGTAGTATAGTTCCCGGGACAAGCTCCTACGAGCAGTACTTC
>TRBV27|TRBJ1-5|NA|few
CASSSPGEPQHF
TGTGCCAGCAGTTCCCCGGGGGAGCCCCAGCATTTT
>TRBV7-2|TRBJ2-2|TRBD1|NA
CASSRDRVFTGELFF
TGTGCCAGCAGCCGCGACAGGGTTTTCACCGGGGAGCTGTTTTTT
>TRBV27|TRBJ2-7|TRBD2|NA
CASSPAGLAAYEQYF
TGTGCCAGCAGTCCCGCCGGACTAGCGGCCTACGAGCAGTACTTC
>TRBV28|TRBJ2-7|NA|NA
CASSLILSGEQYF
TGTGCCAGCAGTTTAATACTTTCGGGCGAGCAGTACTTC
>TRBV27|TRBJ2-5|TRBD2|NA
CASSTGTRWYQETQYF
TGTGCCAGCAGTACCGGGACTAGGTGGTACCAAGAGACCCAGTACTTC
>TRBV29-1|TRBJ2-3|TRBD2|once
CSVVFLAGVTDTQYF
TGCAGCGTTGTTTTCCTAGCGGGAGTCACAGATACGCAGTATTTT
>TRBV28|TRBJ1-5|NA|NA
CASSGVRERGQPQHF
TGTGCCAGCAGTGGGGTTCGGGAGAGGGGTCAGCCCCAGCATTTT
>TRBV5-1|TRBJ2-5|NA|NA
CASSSATEETQYF
TGCGCCAGCAGCTCCGCGACAGAAGAGACCCAGTACTTC